The 18 T cell receptor beta chains reported below all come from one sample, sequenced in a study of blood T cell repertoires in COVID-19. Clones were sequenced by immunoSEQ multiplex PCR, and TCRdb holds only the in-frame ones, with some missing. This sample has 150,000 to 200,000 clones; more than 85% occur once, and the top ten carry 2.5% to 3.5%. The sequenced sample consisted of peripheral blood. All receptors come from a man aged 35 to 55 with active or convalescent COVID-19.

V usage is TRBV5-1 and J usage is TRBJ2-7, with 8 bases matching TRBD1. Germline trimming cut 4 bases from V and 3 bases from J; bases unmatched to any gene: 6. Germline V gene sequence: CDR1 SGHRS, CDR2 YFSETQ. This CDR3 is 14 amino acids long. The CDR3 here is CASSIGQGYYEQYF. CDR3 DNA: TGCGCCAGCAGCATTGGACAGGGCTACTACGAGCAGTACTTC.

J is TRBJ1-2 and V is TRBV4-2; a weak D match, TRBD1 (6 bases). With 1 base removed from V and 8 bases from J, the gap between germline ends came to 17 bases. Germline-derived CDR1 and CDR2 are LGHNA and YNFKEQ. This CDR3 contains 15 residues. The CDR3 is CASSQGDTRATGYTF. DNA of the CDR3: TGTGCCAGCAGCCAAGGGGACACCAGAGCGACCGGCTACACCTTC.

The chain has TRBV25-1 and TRBJ1-1; weak D call: TRBD1 (6 bases). Per germline, CDR1 MGHDK and CDR2 SYGVNS. CDR3 length: 12 amino acids. Between the trimmed V and J ends, which lost 2 bases and 10 bases, there was a span of 11 bases. CDR3 residues: CASSEGGGGAFF. The CDR3 coding sequence is TGTGCCAGCAGTGAAGGAGGGGGGGGAGCTTTCTTT.

This clone was seen just once. Other DNA sequences from this sample encode an identical CDR3 as well. The rearrangement uses TRBV28 and TRBJ1-5; no reliable D call. Trimming removed 5 bases at V and 3 bases at J, with 8 bases between. Germline CDR1 reads MDHEN; CDR2 reads SYDVKM. CDR3 size: 13 residues. CDR3 sequence (DNA): TGTGCCAGCAGTCAGGACTCCAATCAGCCCCAGCATTTT. It codes for CASSQDSNQPQHF.

This rearrangement joins TRBV3-1 (or the pseudogene TRBV3-2) to TRBJ1-4, with 10 bases matching TRBD1. CDR1 and CDR2 (germline): LGHDT, YNNKEL (reference sequence). J lost 4 bases, V lost 0 bases, and 2 bases had no gene match. The CDR3 is 16 residues long. CDR3 amino acids: CASSQERDRGNEKLFF. CDR3 bases: TGTGCCAGCAGCCAAGAGAGGGACAGGGGTAATGAAAAACTGTTTTTT.

This clone was seen only once. The genes are TRBV7-2 and TRBJ2-5; 7 bases align to TRBD2. The CDR3 is made up of 15 amino acids. CDR1 is SGHTA and CDR2 is FQGNSA in the germline V gene. V dropped 0 bases and J dropped 1; count of bases not matched to a gene: 2. The DNA for the CDR3 is TGTGCCAGCAGCTTAGCCGGGACTATCCAAGAGACCCAGTACTTC. Amino acids: CASSLAGTIQETQYF. The full variable domain, in which reference TRBV7-2 and TRBJ2-5 provide the parts outside the CDR3, is GAGVSQSPSNKVTEKGKDVELRCDPISGHTALYWYRQSLGQGLEFLIYFQGNSAPDKSGLPSDRFSAERTGGSVSTLTIQRTQQEDSAVYLCASSLAGTIQETQYFGPGTRLLVL.

The rearrangement links TRBV6-5 to TRBJ2-5; TRBD2 agrees at 8 bases. Germline CDR1 reads MNHEY; CDR2 reads SVGAGI. Trimming removed 7 bases from V and 5 bases from J; junction bases left unmatched: 9. This CDR3 has 14 amino acids. The CDR3 DNA is TGTGCCAGCAAAATGAGCGGGGGCGGGGAGACCCAGTACTTC. It codes for CASKMSGGGETQYF.

This clone showed up just a few times. CDR3 in DNA: TGTGCCAGCAGCGGAGATAGGTGCCACTACGAGCAGTACTTC. Residues: CASSGDRCHYEQYF. The chain joins TRBV3-1 (or the pseudogene TRBV3-2) to TRBJ2-7; D gene uncertain. V lost 5 bases and J 3 bases, leaving 14 bases between the germline ends. This CDR3 is built from 14 residues. The germline CDR1 and CDR2 sequences are LGHDT and YNNKEL (reference sequence).

V is TRBV10-3 and J is TRBJ2-3, with 8 bases matching TRBD1. CDR1 and CDR2 from the germline V gene are ENHRY and SYGVKD. The length of the CDR3 is 13 residues. After removal of 8 bases from V and 6 bases from J, the junction contained 7 bases not matched to a gene. CDR3 DNA: TGTGCCATCGTCCAGGGGGCAGGGGATACGCAGTATTTT. Residues: CAIVQGAGDTQYF.

The chain combines TRBV28 with TRBJ2-7, with 9 bases lining up with TRBD2. Germline CDR1 and CDR2: MDHEN and SYDVKM. The length of the CDR3 is 15 residues. The V and J ends lost 5 bases and 2 bases, in that order; junction bases with no gene match: 7. CDR3 DNA sequence: TGTGCCAGCAGTCCCGGGGTAGCGGGGGCCTACGAGCAGTACTTC. Translated: CASSPGVAGAYEQYF.

V usage is TRBV6-4 and J usage is TRBJ1-5; TRBD1 matches at 11 bases. Germline lookup yields CDR1 MRHNA and CDR2 SNTAGT. V was clipped by 3 bases and J by 7 bases; unmatched bases: 8. The CDR3 spans 16 residues. The CDR3 DNA reads TGTGCCAGCAGTGAAATTGCGGGACAGGGGGACCAGCCCCAGCATTTT. Encoded protein: CASSEIAGQGDQPQHF.

This clone was detected only a few times. J is TRBJ1-2 and V is TRBV10-3; TRBD1 might be the D (5 bases). V was trimmed by 0 bases and J by 7 bases, leaving 9 bases between them. Germline-derived CDR1 and CDR2 are ENHRY and SYGVKD. This CDR3 spans 13 amino acids. The CDR3 sequence is CAISESGEAGYTF. The CDR3 bases are TGTGCCATCAGTGAGTCGGGGGAGGCTGGCTACACCTTC.

The chain joins TRBV5-1 to TRBJ2-1; the match to TRBD2 covers 7 bases. The CDR3 has 16 residues. Germline trimming cut 0 bases from V and 2 bases from J; bases unmatched to any gene: 5. Germline lookup yields CDR1 SGHRS and CDR2 YFSETQ. The CDR3 reads CASSLGGTSAYNEQFF. The DNA for the CDR3 is TGCGCCAGCAGCTTGGGAGGAACTAGCGCCTACAATGAGCAGTTCTTC. Drawing the rest from reference TRBV5-1 and TRBJ2-1, the complete variable domain is KAGVTQTPRYLIKTRGQQVTLSCSPISGHRSVSWYQQTPGQGLQFLFEYFSETQRNKGNFPGRFSGRQFSNSRSEMNVSTLELGDSALYLCASSLGGTSAYNEQFFGPGTRLTVL.

The CDR3 spells CASSPTGAATEAFF. The CDR3 DNA reads TGTGCCAGCAGCCCGACAGGGGCGGCGACTGAAGCTTTCTTT. V gene TRBV7-8 combines with J gene TRBJ1-1, with 8 bases that match TRBD1. Trimming cost V 5 bases and J 5 bases; bases outside gene matches: 7. The CDR3 loop spans 14 amino acids. Per germline, CDR1 SGHVS and CDR2 FQNEAQ.

The V gene is TRBV6-2 or TRBV6-3, the J gene TRBJ1-5; D is possibly TRBD1 (5 bases). V gave up 6 bases and J gave up 6 bases, with 18 bases separating them. The germline CDR1 and CDR2 sequences are MNHEY and SVGEGT. The CDR3 has 15 amino acids. The CDR3 protein is CASSETGGEGQPQHF. CDR3 nucleotides: TGTGCCAGCAGCGAAACCGGGGGGGAGGGTCAGCCCCAGCATTTT.

J is TRBJ1-5 and V is TRBV27; D is unclear. Germline V gene data show CDR1 as MNHEY and CDR2 as SMNVEV (reference sequence). V was pared by 6 bases and J by 3 bases, with 12 bases between. This CDR3 contains 14 residues. CDR3 region: CASSLGGINQPQHF. The DNA of the CDR3 is TGTGCCAGCAGCCTCGGAGGGATCAATCAGCCCCAGCATTTT.

This rearrangement joins TRBV29-1 to TRBJ2-7; 10 bases are shared with TRBD1. The CDR3 runs to 12 residues. Germline values: CDR1 SQVTM, CDR2 ANQGSEA. The ends lost 6 bases at V and 2 bases at J; junction bases unmatched: 1. The CDR3 coding sequence is TGCAGCGTGGGGACAGGGGCCTACGAGCAGTACTTC. This encodes CSVGTGAYEQYF.

The CDR3 protein is CSATTGYGYTF. CDR3 DNA: TGCAGTGCCACGACAGGTTATGGCTACACCTTC. The chain joins TRBV20-1 to TRBJ1-2; the D gene is possibly TRBD1 (6 bases). Looked up from germline, CDR1 is DFQATT and CDR2 is SNEGSKA (reference sequence). The V end was cut by 6 bases, the J end by 5 bases, with 10 bases between. The length of the CDR3 is 11 residues.